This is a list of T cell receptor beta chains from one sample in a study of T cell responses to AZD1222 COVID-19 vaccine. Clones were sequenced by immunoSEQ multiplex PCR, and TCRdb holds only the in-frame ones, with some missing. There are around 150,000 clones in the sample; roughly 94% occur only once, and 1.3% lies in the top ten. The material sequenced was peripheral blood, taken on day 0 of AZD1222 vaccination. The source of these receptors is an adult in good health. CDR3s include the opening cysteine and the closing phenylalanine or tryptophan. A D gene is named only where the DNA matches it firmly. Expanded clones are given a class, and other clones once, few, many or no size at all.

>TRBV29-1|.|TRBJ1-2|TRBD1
CSVDYTGQGAASYGYTF
TGCAGCGTTGATTACACGGGACAGGGAGCTGCTAGCTATGGCTACACCTTC
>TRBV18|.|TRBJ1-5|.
CASSPNRANQPQHF
TGTGCCAGCTCACCGAACAGGGCCAATCAGCCCCAGCATTTT
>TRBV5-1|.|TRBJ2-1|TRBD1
CASSLGGRDRWYNEQFF
TGCGCCAGCAGCTTGGGGGGCCGGGACAGGTGGTACAATGAGCAGTTCTTC
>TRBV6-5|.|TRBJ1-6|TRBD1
CASSLGQGLALHF
TGTGCCAGCAGCCTAGGACAGGGTTTGGCCCTCCACTTT
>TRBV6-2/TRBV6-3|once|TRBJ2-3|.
CASSYRAPDTQYF
TGTGCCAGCAGTTACCGTGCTCCAGATACGCAGTATTTT
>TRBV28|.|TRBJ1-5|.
CASSLMGTPQHF
TGTGCCAGCAGTTTAATGGGGACACCCCAGCATTTT
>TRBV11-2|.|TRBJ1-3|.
CASSLDGLGNTIYF
TGTGCCAGCAGCCTAGATGGGCTCGGAAACACCATATATTTT
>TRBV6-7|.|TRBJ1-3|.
CASSQAPSGNTIYF
TGTGCCAGCAGCCAGGCGCCGTCTGGAAACACCATATATTTT
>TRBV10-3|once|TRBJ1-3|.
CAIRWTEGDTIYF
TGTGCCATCAGATGGACAGAGGGAGACACCATATATTTT
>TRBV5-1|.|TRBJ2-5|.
CASSGGPRETQYF
TGCGCCAGCAGCGGGGGGCCTCGGGAGACCCAGTACTTC
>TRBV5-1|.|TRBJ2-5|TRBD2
CASSHASGGDQETQYF
TGCGCCAGCAGCCATGCTAGCGGGGGAGACCAAGAGACCCAGTACTTC
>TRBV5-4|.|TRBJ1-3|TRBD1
CASSSTGGGNTIYF
TGTGCCAGCAGCTCAACAGGGGGCGGAAACACCATATATTTT
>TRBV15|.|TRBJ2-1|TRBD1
CATQRQGASNEQFF
TGTGCCACCCAAAGACAGGGGGCGAGCAATGAGCAGTTCTTC
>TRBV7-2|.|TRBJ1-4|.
CASSGGTDEKLFF
TGTGCCAGTTCGGGGGGGACTGATGAAAAACTGTTTTTT
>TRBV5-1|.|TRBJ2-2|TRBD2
CASRDGLASGELFF
TGCGCCAGCCGGGATGGACTAGCGTCCGGGGAGCTGTTTTTT
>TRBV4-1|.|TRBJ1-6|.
CASSDTASGTPNSPLHF
TGCGCCAGCAGCGACACTGCCTCCGGGACACCTAATTCACCCCTCCACTTT
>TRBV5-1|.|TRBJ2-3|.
CASSLPRSTDTQYF
TGCGCCAGCAGCTTGCCCAGATCCACAGATACGCAGTATTTT
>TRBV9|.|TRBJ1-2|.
CASSVGQDFYGYTF
TGTGCCAGCAGCGTAGGTCAGGATTTCTATGGCTACACCTTC
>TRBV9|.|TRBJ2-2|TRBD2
CASSVSTNERTSGGTGELFF
TGTGCCAGCAGCGTCTCGACGAACGAGCGGACTAGCGGTGGGACCGGGGAGCTGTTTTTT
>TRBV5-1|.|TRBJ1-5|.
CASSPGPNRPQHF
TGCGCCAGCAGCCCGGGACCTAATCGGCCCCAGCATTTT
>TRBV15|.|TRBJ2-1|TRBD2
CATSTGTSGRLPYNEQFF
TGTGCCACCAGCACCGGAACTAGCGGGAGGCTCCCCTACAATGAGCAGTTCTTC
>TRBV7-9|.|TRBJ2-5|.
CASSLDVGLARIQETQYF
TGTGCCAGCAGCTTAGATGTAGGTCTAGCGAGAATACAAGAGACCCAGTACTTC
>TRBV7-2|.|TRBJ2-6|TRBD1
CASSRDSSSFRSGANVLTF
TGTGCCAGCAGCCGGGACAGTTCCTCCTTTCGATCTGGGGCCAACGTCCTGACTTTC
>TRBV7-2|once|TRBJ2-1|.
CASSLGQASYNEQFF
TGTGCCAGCAGCTTAGGACAGGCTTCCTACAATGAGCAGTTCTTC
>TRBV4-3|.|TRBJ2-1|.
CASSLTRDGEQFF
TGCGCCAGCAGCCTAACCAGGGACGGTGAGCAGTTCTTC
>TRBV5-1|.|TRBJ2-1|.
CASSYPPERVMNEQFF
TGCGCCAGCAGCTACCCCCCGGAGAGGGTAATGAATGAGCAGTTCTTC
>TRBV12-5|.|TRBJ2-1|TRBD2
CASGLTLAGIRNNEQFF
TGTGCTAGTGGTTTAACGTTAGCGGGAATTAGAAACAATGAGCAGTTCTTC
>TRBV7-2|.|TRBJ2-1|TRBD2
CASSLVAGATAEQFF
TGTGCCAGCAGCCTGGTAGCGGGAGCCACGGCTGAGCAGTTCTTC
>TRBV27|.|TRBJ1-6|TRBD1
CASSFLTSGRGLGSPLHF
TGTGCCAGCAGTTTTCTAACGTCGGGCAGGGGGCTGGGTTCACCCCTCCACTTT
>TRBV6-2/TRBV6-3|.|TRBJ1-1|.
CASSYNLFKSLNTEAFF
TGTGCCAGCAGTTACAACCTCTTTAAGTCGCTGAACACTGAAGCTTTCTTT
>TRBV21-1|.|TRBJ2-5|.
CASSKVRNSKETQYF
TGTGCCAGCAGCAAGGTCAGGAACTCCAAGGAGACCCAGTACTTC
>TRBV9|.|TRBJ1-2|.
CASSRAAGYGYTF
TGTGCCAGCAGCCGCGCCGCTGGCTATGGCTACACCTTC
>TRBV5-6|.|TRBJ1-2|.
CASSLGQGSVDYGYTF
TGTGCCAGCAGCTTGGGGCAGGGTTCAGTAGACTATGGCTACACCTTC
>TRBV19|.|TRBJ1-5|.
CASSIDKLTILNQPQHF
TGTGCCAGTAGTATAGATAAGCTGACGATCCTCAATCAGCCCCAGCATTTT
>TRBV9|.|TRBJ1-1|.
CASSVVANTEAFF
TGTGCCAGCAGCGTAGTAGCGAACACTGAAGCTTTCTTT
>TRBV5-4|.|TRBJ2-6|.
CASSLSSGANVLTF
TGTGCCAGCAGCTTAAGCTCTGGGGCCAACGTCCTGACTTTC
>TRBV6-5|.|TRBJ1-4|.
CASSLTGSDEKLFF
TGTGCCAGCAGTTTAACAGGGTCGGATGAAAAACTGTTTTTT
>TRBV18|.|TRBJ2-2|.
CASSPSTAGELFF
TGTGCCAGCTCACCATCGACAGCCGGGGAGCTGTTTTTT
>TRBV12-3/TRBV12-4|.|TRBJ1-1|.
CASKDQGNTEAFF
TGTGCCAGCAAAGACCAGGGGAACACTGAAGCTTTCTTT
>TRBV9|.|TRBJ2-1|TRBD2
CASSGGLAGKFF
TGTGCCAGCAGCGGAGGACTAGCGGGGAAGTTCTTC
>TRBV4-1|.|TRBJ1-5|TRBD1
CASSPQTGKDQPQHF
TGCGCCAGCAGCCCCCAGACAGGGAAGGATCAGCCCCAGCATTTT
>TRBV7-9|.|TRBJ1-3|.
CASRAGTGNTIYF
TGTGCCAGCAGAGCCGGGACTGGAAACACCATATATTTT
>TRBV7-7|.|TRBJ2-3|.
CASSPSDTDTQYF
TGTGCCAGCAGCCCTTCTGACACAGATACGCAGTATTTT
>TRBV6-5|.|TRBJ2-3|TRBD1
CASSYSGQGSADTQYF
TGTGCCAGCAGTTACTCGGGACAGGGTTCGGCGGATACGCAGTATTTT
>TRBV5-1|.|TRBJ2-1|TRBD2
CASSLGLAGANEQFF
TGCGCCAGCAGCTTAGGACTAGCGGGGGCCAATGAGCAGTTCTTC
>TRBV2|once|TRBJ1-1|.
CASSRGQWNTEAFF
TGTGCCAGCAGCAGGGGACAATGGAACACTGAAGCTTTCTTT
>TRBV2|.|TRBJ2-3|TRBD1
CASSSVTGGDTQYF
TGTGCCAGCAGTTCCGTCACAGGGGGGGATACGCAGTATTTT
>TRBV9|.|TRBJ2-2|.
CASSVWGGRDTGELFF
TGTGCCAGCAGCGTATGGGGGGGCCGCGACACCGGGGAGCTGTTTTTT
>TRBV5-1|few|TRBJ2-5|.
CASSLDAFQETQYF
TGCGCCAGCAGCTTGGACGCATTCCAAGAGACCCAGTACTTC
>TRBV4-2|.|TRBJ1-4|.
CASSQDTPPGGKLFF
TGTGCCAGCAGCCAAGATACCCCCCCCGGTGGGAAACTGTTTTTT
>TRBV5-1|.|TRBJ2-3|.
CASSRNRPGTDTQYF
TGCGCCAGCAGCAGGAACCGCCCTGGCACAGATACGCAGTATTTT